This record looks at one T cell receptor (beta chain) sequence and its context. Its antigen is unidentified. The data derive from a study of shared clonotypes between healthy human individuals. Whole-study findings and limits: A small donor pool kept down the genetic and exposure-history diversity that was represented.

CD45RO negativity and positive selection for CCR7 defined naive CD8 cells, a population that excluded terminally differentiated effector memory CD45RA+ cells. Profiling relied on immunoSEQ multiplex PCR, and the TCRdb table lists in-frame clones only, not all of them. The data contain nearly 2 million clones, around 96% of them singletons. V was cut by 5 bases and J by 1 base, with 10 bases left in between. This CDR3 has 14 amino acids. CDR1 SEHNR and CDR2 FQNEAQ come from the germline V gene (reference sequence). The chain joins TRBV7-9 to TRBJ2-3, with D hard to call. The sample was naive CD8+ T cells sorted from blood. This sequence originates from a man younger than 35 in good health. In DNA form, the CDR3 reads TGTGCCAGCAGCCACGGCGAAGGCACAGATACGCAGTATTTT. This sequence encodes CASSHGEGTDTQYF.